This T cell receptor (beta chain) was recovered during a study of T cells after yellow fever vaccination. Background on the study: SMART-Seq v4 Ultra Low Input served to prepare low-cell-number fractions.

The CDR3 is 14 residues long. The germline V and J ends were trimmed by 3 bases and 4 bases, with 12 bases remaining between them. Germline V gene sequence: CDR1 DFQATT, CDR2 SNEGSKA (reference sequence). TCRdb ran MiXCR on the 5' RACE reads and lists one entry per CDR3 protein. In the table there are under 600,000 distinct CDR3 sequences, less than 15% of which are singletons. Notes on the study in general: Researchers report a weaker secondary response that nonetheless peaked faster, day 5 versus 15.

This clonotype was observed a handful of times. Its antigen is currently unknown. The chain couples TRBV20-1 to TRBJ1-4; D unclear. This specimen consisted of PBMCs, obtained on the day of the yellow fever booster vaccination. The source is a man aged 25 to 40 who received the YFV17D yellow fever vaccine. For the CDR3, the DNA is TGCAGTGCTAGTGGCTCGGGCGGTAATGAAAAACTGTTTTTT. Encoded protein: CSASGSGGNEKLFF.